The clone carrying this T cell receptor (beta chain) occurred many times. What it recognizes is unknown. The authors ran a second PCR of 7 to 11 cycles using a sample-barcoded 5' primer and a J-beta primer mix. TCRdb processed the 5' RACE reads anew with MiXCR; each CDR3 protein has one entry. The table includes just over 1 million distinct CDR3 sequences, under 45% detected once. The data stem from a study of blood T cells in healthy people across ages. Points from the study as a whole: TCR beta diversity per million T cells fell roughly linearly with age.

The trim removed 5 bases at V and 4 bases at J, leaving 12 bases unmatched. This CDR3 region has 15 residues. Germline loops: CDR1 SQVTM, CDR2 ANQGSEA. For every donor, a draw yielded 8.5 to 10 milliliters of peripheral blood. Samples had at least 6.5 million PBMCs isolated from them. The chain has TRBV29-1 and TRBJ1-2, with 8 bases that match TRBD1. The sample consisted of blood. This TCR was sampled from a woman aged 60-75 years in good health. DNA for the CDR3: TGCAGCGTTCCTGGACAGGGAGAGAGGTTCTATGGCTACACCTTC. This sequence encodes CSVPGQGERFYGYTF. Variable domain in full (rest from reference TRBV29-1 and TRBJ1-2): SAVISQKPSRDICQRGTSLTIQCQVDSQVTMMFWYRQQPGQSLTLIATANQGSEATYESGFVIDKFPISRPNLTFSTLTVSNMSPEDSSIYLCSVPGQGERFYGYTFGSGTRLTVV.